The 20 T cell receptor beta chains given below trace back to one sample, sequenced in a study of beta chain features in type 1 diabetes (dated by TCRdb to the late 2010s). Library method: the immunoSEQ multiplex PCR assay. All of the isolated RNA was reverse transcribed with the High Capacity cDNA Reverse Transcription Kit, so expressed TCRB transcripts were sequenced. The immuneACCESS repertoire file appears here via TCRdb, limited to in-frame rearrangements. These files lack a portion of the clones; in checked studies, under half of the deficit traces to unresolved V genes, and the cause of the others is not known. For this sample the table gives 310,000 or so clones, of which approximately 16% were detected only once. The ten largest clones add up to roughly 0.015% of the sample. These receptors' antigens are unknown. Overall results and qualifications from the work: In all four CD4+ subsets, TCRB CDR3 length was moderately but significantly shorter in type 1 diabetes patients.

Source material: naive CD4+ T cells from blood. Reading the label with the study, this specimen's cell subset or site is: true naive CD4+ T cells. The receptors derive from a man between 18 and 29 years old with type 1 diabetes.

This clone came up a few times. This rearrangement joins TRBV6-1 to TRBJ1-4, with 7 bases that match TRBD1. The germline gives CDR1 MNHNS, CDR2 SASEGT. The CDR3 loop spans 17 amino acids. J gave up 0 bases and V 4 bases, and 8 bases lay outside the gene matches. The CDR3 protein is CASSVSRGYATNEKLFF. The CDR3 nucleotides are TGTGCCAGCAGTGTCTCCAGGGGGTATGCAACTAATGAAAAACTGTTTTTT.

This clone was seen repeatedly, ten times or more. V gene TRBV4-3 combines with J gene TRBJ2-6, with no clear D. CDR3 size: 16 residues. Germline assignment: CDR1 LGHNA and CDR2 YSLEER. Trimming took 0 bases from V and 4 from J, leaving 10 bases between them. Here the CDR3 DNA reads TGCGCCAGCAGCCAAGAAACCGGTCCCGGGGCCAACGTCCTGACTTTC. It codes for CASSQETGPGANVLTF.

The chain couples TRBV7-9 to TRBJ2-5; tentative D call: TRBD1 (6 bases). Germline V gene sequence: CDR1 SEHNR, CDR2 FQNEAQ (reference sequence). CDR3 length equals 13 residues. Trimming cost V 10 bases and J 5 bases, with 17 bases left between them. The CDR3 region is CATTRGSRETQYF. The CDR3 bases are TGTGCCACCACTAGGGGGTCGAGGGAGACCCAGTACTTC.

The chain joins TRBV15 to TRBJ2-3, with 9 bases aligning to TRBD1. The CDR3 runs to 14 residues. With V trimmed by 7 bases and J by 3 bases, 5 bases remained unmatched. CDR1 LNHNV and CDR2 YYDKDF come from the germline V gene (reference sequence). The CDR3 DNA sequence: TGTGCCACCAACCGGGACAGGGTAACAGATACGCAGTATTTT. It specifies CATNRDRVTDTQYF. The complete variable domain, with remaining parts taken from reference TRBV15 and TRBJ2-3, reads DAMVIQNPRYQVTQFGKPVTLSCSQTLNHNVMYWYQQKSSQAPKLLFHYYDKDFNNEADTPDNFQSRRPNTSFCFLDIRSPGLGDTAMYLCATNRDRVTDTQYFGPGTRLTVL.

In this sample, this clone turned up a few times. This chain connects TRBV12-5 to TRBJ2-1; the D gene is possibly TRBD1 (6 bases). This CDR3 comprises 15 residues. Germline CDR1 is LGHNT and CDR2 is FRNRAP. V gave up 1 base and J gave up 9 bases, with 16 bases separating them. CDR3 DNA: TGTGCTAGTGGTTTGGGAGTCCCGGGACATAGTGAGCAGTTCTTC. Protein: CASGLGVPGHSEQFF.

This clone turned up a few times. The rearrangement links TRBV6-6 to TRBJ2-4; TRBD2 is a possible D gene (5 bases). Germline CDR1 and CDR2: MNHNY and SVGAGI (reference sequence). Trimming shortened V by 6 bases and J by 4 bases, and 16 bases separated the two germline ends. CDR3 size: 15 residues. The CDR3 sequence: CASSYSRLAKNIQYF. The CDR3 DNA follows: TGTGCCAGCAGCTACAGTAGGCTAGCAAAAAACATTCAGTACTTC.

The chain recombines TRBV11-2 with TRBJ2-5, with D possibly TRBD1 on 6 matching bases. Trimming left V 0 bases short and J 4 bases short, with 12 bases between. Per germline, CDR1 SGHAT and CDR2 FQNNGV. The CDR3 consists of 15 residues. In DNA, the CDR3 is TGTGCCAGCAGCTTAGATTTTGGGGGCTCAGAGACCCAGTACTTC. Amino acid sequence: CASSLDFGGSETQYF.

The rearrangement links TRBV4-3 to TRBJ1-2, with D uncertain. Germline loops: CDR1 LGHNA, CDR2 YSLEER. The ends were cut back, 0 bases at V and 7 bases at J, with 12 bases in the middle. The CDR3 extends over 14 amino acids. The CDR3 sequence is CASSQDRQDGGYTF. The DNA for the CDR3 is TGCGCCAGCAGCCAAGATCGCCAGGATGGTGGCTACACCTTC.

The rearrangement links TRBV30 to TRBJ1-5; D remains ambiguous. The CDR3 contains 13 residues. The germline V gene has CDR1 GTSNPN and CDR2 SVGIG (reference sequence). Trimming took 6 bases from V and 3 from J, leaving 12 bases between them. The CDR3: CACTRGSNQPQHF. The CDR3 DNA reads TGTGCCTGTACGCGGGGTTCCAATCAGCCCCAGCATTTT.

This clone was found a few times. The chain carries TRBV7-2 and TRBJ2-3, with D tentatively TRBD1 (6 bases). V lost 3 bases and J lost 4, with 8 bases in between. CDR1 is SGHTA and CDR2 is FQGNSA in the germline V gene. The CDR3 has 13 amino acids. CDR3 sequence: CASSFTGPDTQYF. CDR3 DNA: TGTGCCAGCAGCTTCACAGGGCCAGATACGCAGTATTTT.

The chain has TRBV9 and TRBJ2-3; 8 bases agree with TRBD2. CDR1 is SGDLS and CDR2 is YYNGEE in the germline V gene. The CDR3 is 15 residues long. V shed 0 bases, J shed 1 base, and the junction held 1 base outside the gene matches. This CDR3 is CASSVEAGGTDTQYF. In DNA, the CDR3 is TGTGCCAGCAGCGTAGAAGCGGGGGGCACAGATACGCAGTATTTT.

V gene TRBV5-4 combines with J gene TRBJ2-5; 14 nucleotides line up with TRBD2. V trimming: 4 bases; J trimming: 5 bases; junction bases outside the gene matches: 4. The CDR3 extends over 15 amino acids. Germline-derived CDR1 and CDR2 are SGHNT and YYREEE (reference sequence). CDR3 protein: CASSPTSGRGETQYF. The CDR3 bases are TGTGCCAGCAGCCCGACTAGCGGGAGGGGGGAGACCCAGTACTTC. Using reference TRBV5-4 and TRBJ2-5 for the parts outside the CDR3, the full variable domain is ETGVTQSPTHLIKTRGQQVTLRCSSQSGHNTVSWYQQALGQGPQFIFQYYREEENGRGNFPPRFSGLQFPNYSSELNVNALELDDSALYLCASSPTSGRGETQYFGPGTRLLVL.

The chain combines TRBV5-1 with TRBJ1-2; TRBD1 matches 10 bases. Germline V gene sequence: CDR1 SGHRS, CDR2 YFSETQ. CDR3 length equals 14 residues. After removal of 0 bases from V and 8 bases from J, the junction contained 4 bases not matched to a gene. CDR3 in amino acids: CASSLGQGAFGYTF. The DNA for the CDR3 is TGCGCCAGCAGCTTGGGACAGGGGGCTTTCGGCTACACCTTC.

This chain links TRBV28 with TRBJ2-5; 8 positions agree with TRBD1. The CDR3 sequence is 15 residues long. Germline CDR1 and CDR2: MDHEN and SYDVKM. V shed 5 bases and J 4 bases; nucleotides not matched to a gene: 9. The CDR3, as DNA: TGTGCCAGCAGTCCAGGACAGGGTAATGGAGAGACCCAGTACTTC. Amino acid sequence: CASSPGQGNGETQYF.

This clone was recorded a few times. The chain links TRBV29-1 to TRBJ2-7; maybe TRBD2 (6 bases). Germline V CDR1 and CDR2: SQVTM, ANQGSEA. V was pared by 6 bases and J by 4 bases, with 16 bases between. The CDR3 consists of 13 residues. The DNA of the CDR3 is TGCAGCGTGCGGGCGGACTATTTTTACGAGCAGTACTTC. This sequence encodes CSVRADYFYEQYF.

The chain joins TRBV19 to TRBJ2-5; weak D call: TRBD1 (5 bases). Germline V lookup: CDR1 LNHDA, CDR2 SQIVND (reference sequence). The V and J ends lost 1 base and 2 bases respectively, with 20 bases between them. CDR3 size: 18 residues. The DNA for the CDR3 is TGTGCCAGTAGTATAGTCAGGACAAGGAAAAATCAACAAGAGACCCAGTACTTC. The encoded protein is CASSIVRTRKNQQETQYF.

This rearrangement joins TRBV6-5 to TRBJ1-2; maybe TRBD1 (5 bases). The V gene lost 5 bases and the J gene lost 4 bases, with 14 bases spanning the gap. The CDR3 covers 14 residues. Germline V gene sequence: CDR1 MNHEY, CDR2 SVGAGI. This CDR3 is CASSVTAGIYGYTF. The DNA for the CDR3 is TGTGCCAGCAGTGTAACGGCAGGGATCTATGGCTACACCTTC.

A few counts support this clone. The chain links TRBV5-4 to TRBJ2-6, with 8 bases that match TRBD1. V was pared by 7 bases and J by 4 bases, with 13 bases of the junction left unmatched. The germline V gene encodes CDR1 SGHNT and CDR2 YYREEE (reference sequence). This CDR3 contains 17 residues. The CDR3 DNA reads TGTGCCAGCCTCCGGACAGGGAGTTATATCGGGGCCAACGTCCTGACTTTC. Protein: CASLRTGSYIGANVLTF.

This clone occurred a few times. The V call is TRBV7-9, the J call TRBJ2-7, with a possible D match to TRBD1 (5 bases). The CDR3 loop spans 16 amino acids. Germline CDR1 reads SEHNR; CDR2 reads FQNEAQ (reference sequence). V was pared by 6 bases and J by 0 bases, with 18 bases between. CDR3 DNA sequence: TGTGCCAGCAGACCCCCCCCGAGACAGTCCTCCTACGAGCAGTACTTC. Residues: CASRPPPRQSSYEQYF. Combining the CDR3 with reference TRBV7-9 and TRBJ2-7 gives the whole variable domain DTGVSQNPRHKITKRGQNVTFRCDPISEHNRLYWYRQTLGQGPEFLTYFQNEAQLEKSRLLSDRFSAERPKGSFSTLEIQRTEQGDSAMYLCASRPPPRQSSYEQYFGPGTRLTVT.

The chain joins TRBV5-6 to TRBJ2-2; weak D call: TRBD2 (5 bases). The V and J ends lost 0 bases and 3 bases respectively, with 12 bases between them. The CDR3 covers 16 residues. CDR1 is SGHDT, CDR2 YYEEEE, per germline. This CDR3 is CASSLGGSHDTGELFF. The CDR3, as DNA: TGTGCCAGCAGCTTGGGAGGGAGCCACGACACCGGGGAGCTGTTTTTT. The whole variable domain, remainder taken from reference TRBV5-6 and TRBJ2-2, is DAGVTQSPTHLIKTRGQQVTLRCSPKSGHDTVSWYQQALGQGPQFIFQYYEEEERQRGNFPDRFSGHQFPNYSSELNVNALLLGDSALYLCASSLGGSHDTGELFFGEGSRLTVL.